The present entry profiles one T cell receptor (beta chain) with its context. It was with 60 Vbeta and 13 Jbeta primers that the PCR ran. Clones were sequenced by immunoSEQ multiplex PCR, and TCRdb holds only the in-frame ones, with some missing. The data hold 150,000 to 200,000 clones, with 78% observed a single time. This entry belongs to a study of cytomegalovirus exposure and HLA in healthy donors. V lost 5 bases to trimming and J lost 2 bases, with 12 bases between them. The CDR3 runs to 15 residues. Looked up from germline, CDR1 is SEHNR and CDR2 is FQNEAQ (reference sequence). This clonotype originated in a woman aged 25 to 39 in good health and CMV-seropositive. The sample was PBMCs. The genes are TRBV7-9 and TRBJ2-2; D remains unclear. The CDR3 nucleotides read TGTGCCAGCAGCGTCCCTTGGGCTAACACCGGGGAGCTGTTTTTT. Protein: CASSVPWANTGELFF.